The following is a T cell receptor (beta chain) sequence with its context. Clones were read by immunoSEQ multiplex PCR, and TCRdb kept only the in-frame ones, dropping some. The data show approximately 240,000 clones, with 75% to 90% seen just once and approximately 3.4% held by the top ten. This sample was included in a study of blood T cell repertoires in COVID-19. This CDR3 spans 15 amino acids. The V gene end was trimmed by 6 bases and the J gene end by 3 bases; junction bases not matched to a gene: 8. CDR1 and CDR2 from the germline V gene are MNHEY and SVGAGI. The sequence was obtained from a woman younger than 35 in a cohort exposed to, infected with or recovered from COVID-19 (not recorded which). Sequenced material: PBMCs or T cells enriched from blood (not recorded which). This rearrangement joins TRBV6-5 to TRBJ2-7; 10 nucleotides match TRBD2. CDR3 DNA: TGTGCCAGCAGCGAGCCCGGACTAGCGGTCTACGAGCAGTACTTC. Translated, it gives CASSEPGLAVYEQYF.